The count of the clone carrying this TCR beta chain is one. This sample is part of a study of T cell changes during pregnancy in multiple sclerosis. Libraries were prepared by immunoSEQ multiplex PCR; TCRdb keeps only in-frame clonotypes and omits some of them. The repertoire consists of 93,000 or so clones, with approximately 90% occurring once and the leading ten covering 0.95%. The CDR3 spans 16 residues. CDR1 is SGHRS and CDR2 is YFSETQ in the germline V gene. V lost 2 bases to trimming and J lost 2 bases; unmatched junction nucleotides: 5. The sample consisted of peripheral blood, taken before pregnancy. The source is a female donor with multiple sclerosis, enrolled in a pregnancy study. This sequence joins TRBV5-1 and TRBJ2-1, with 9 bases identical to TRBD2. CDR3 protein: CASSFRTSAPYNEQFF. CDR3 nucleotides: TGCGCCAGCAGCTTCAGGACTAGCGCGCCCTACAATGAGCAGTTCTTC.